One and the same sample provided the 14 T cell receptor beta chains below, sequenced in a study of blood T cell repertoires in COVID-19. Generated by immunoSEQ multiplex PCR, the TCRdb table keeps only in-frame clones and is missing some. The repertoire has 250,000 to 400,000 clones, 89% of them found once; the top ten carry about 5%. Sequenced: PBMCs or T cells enriched from blood (not recorded which). The origin of the receptors is a man between 60 and 70 years old who had recovered from COVID-19.

V and J are TRBV6-6 and TRBJ1-4; D not resolved. The CDR3 sequence is 15 residues long. Germline CDR1 MNHNY, CDR2 SVGAGI (reference sequence). V lost 0 bases to trimming and J lost 6 bases, with 11 bases between them. This chain's CDR3 is CASSYSYSGDEKLFF. The DNA for the CDR3 is TGTGCCAGCAGTTACTCGTACAGTGGCGATGAAAAACTGTTTTTT.

About this clone: The identical CDR3 is also encoded by other nucleotide sequences in the sample. This sequence joins TRBV18 and TRBJ2-7; 9 bases match TRBD1. This CDR3 spans 14 amino acids. Trimming cost V 2 bases and J 4 bases; bases outside gene matches: 3. Germline values: CDR1 KGHSH, CDR2 LQKENI. DNA of the CDR3: TGTGCCAGCTCACCAGGGACAGGGAAATACGAGCAGTACTTC. It specifies CASSPGTGKYEQYF. Combining the CDR3 with reference TRBV18 and TRBJ2-7 gives the whole variable domain NAGVMQNPRHLVRRRGQEARLRCSPMKGHSHVYWYRQLPEEGLKFMVYLQKENIIDESGMPKERFSAEFPKEGPSILRIQQVVRGDSAAYFCASSPGTGKYEQYFGPGTRLTVT.

This clone was seen only a few times. The chain links TRBV28 to TRBJ1-3; TRBD1 might be the D (6 bases). Between the trimmed V and J ends, which lost 6 bases and 3 bases, there was a span of 15 bases. The CDR3 runs 15 residues. The V gene's germline CDR1 is MDHEN and CDR2 SYDVKM. Here the CDR3 DNA reads TGTGCCAGCAGCAGTCCAGGGGAAGGTGGAAACACCATATATTTT. Amino acid sequence: CASSSPGEGGNTIYF. The variable domain in full, with the rest retrieved from reference TRBV28 and TRBJ1-3, is DVKVTQSSRYLVKRTGEKVFLECVQDMDHENMFWYRQDPGLGLRLIYFSYDVKMKEKGDIPEGYSVSREKKERFSLILESASTNQTSMYLCASSSPGEGGNTIYFGEGSWLTVV.

To note about this clone: One junction end does not reproduce the germline sequence, and a read error may be involved. The chain combines TRBV29-1 with TRBJ2-2; TRBD1 aligns across 8 bases. The CDR3 spans 15 residues. The germline V gene has CDR1 SQVTM and CDR2 ANQGSEA. The CDR3 reads CSGGLWTGNAGELFF. The CDR3 DNA follows: TGCAGCGGGGGTCTATGGACAGGGAACGCCGGGGAGCTGTTTTTT.

This chain joins TRBV19 and TRBJ2-2, with 9 bases matching TRBD1. The CDR3 totals 16 residues. Trimming cost V 4 bases and J 3 bases; bases outside gene matches: 6. Germline loops: CDR1 LNHDA, CDR2 SQIVND (reference sequence). The CDR3 sequence is CASSRRTGAYTGELFF. CDR3 coding DNA: TGTGCCAGTAGTAGAAGGACAGGGGCGTACACCGGGGAGCTGTTTTTT.

This clone was observed a single time. The chain uses TRBV6-5 and TRBJ2-7; 10 bases map to TRBD1. This CDR3 spans 14 amino acids. The V segment lost 5 bases and the J segment 0 bases; nucleotides outside the gene matches: 1. Germline assignment: CDR1 MNHEY and CDR2 SVGAGI. DNA of the CDR3: TGTGCCAGCAGTAGGGACAGGGGCTCCTACGAGCAGTACTTC. This sequence encodes CASSRDRGSYEQYF.

The table lists this clone with a few counts. The chain is built from TRBV5-1 and TRBJ1-2; TRBD1 is a possible D gene (5 bases). The V end lost 0 bases, the J end lost 7 bases, and 7 bases lay between the germline ends. Germline assignment: CDR1 SGHRS and CDR2 YFSETQ. The CDR3 is made up of 12 amino acids. CDR3 protein: CASSLEGAGYTF. The CDR3, as DNA: TGCGCCAGCAGCTTGGAAGGGGCTGGCTACACCTTC. The entire variable domain, with the rest obtained from reference TRBV5-1 and TRBJ1-2, is as follows: KAGVTQTPRYLIKTRGQQVTLSCSPISGHRSVSWYQQTPGQGLQFLFEYFSETQRNKGNFPGRFSGRQFSNSRSEMNVSTLELGDSALYLCASSLEGAGYTFGSGTRLTVV.

The chain links TRBV29-1 to TRBJ2-5, with D perhaps TRBD1 (5 bases). The ends were cut back, 1 base at V and 1 base at J, with 16 bases in the middle. The CDR3 length is 16 residues. Germline V lookup: CDR1 SQVTM, CDR2 ANQGSEA. CDR3 nucleotide sequence: TGCAGCGTTGAAGCTACAGGCCCTTCGGCCCAAGAGACCCAGTACTTC. It encodes CSVEATGPSAQETQYF.

The gene calls are TRBV19 and TRBJ1-1; D uncertain. The V gene's germline CDR1 is LNHDA and CDR2 SQIVND (reference sequence). Deletions cut 5 bases from V and 1 base from J, with 8 bases between. The CDR3 is 13 amino acids. The CDR3 is CASSVHRNTEAFF. CDR3 nucleotide sequence: TGTGCCAGTAGTGTACACAGGAACACTGAAGCTTTCTTT.

J is TRBJ2-7 and V is TRBV6-2 or TRBV6-3; 8 nucleotides align to TRBD1. Germline CDR1 reads MNHEY; CDR2 reads SVGEGT. V was pared by 2 bases and J by 2 bases, with 8 bases of the junction left unmatched. The CDR3 extends over 16 amino acids. The CDR3 DNA follows: TGTGCCAGCAGTTACCCGGACAGGGCTCGTCCCTACGAGCAGTACTTC. It translates to CASSYPDRARPYEQYF.

The gene calls are TRBV28 and TRBJ2-1, with 9 bases identical to TRBD2. Trimming at V came to 2 bases and at J to 3 bases, leaving 5 bases not matched to a gene. Germline-derived CDR1 and CDR2 are MDHEN and SYDVKM. The CDR3 runs 16 residues. DNA of the CDR3: TGTGCCAGCAGTTTAGGGGCTAGCGGGAACTACAATGAGCAGTTCTTC. This codes for CASSLGASGNYNEQFF.

The chain recombines TRBV25-1 with TRBJ1-2; TRBD1 matches 10 bases. Germline-derived CDR1 and CDR2 are MGHDK and SYGVNS. This CDR3 has 17 amino acids. Trimming took 6 bases from V and 4 from J; bases not matched to a gene: 14. The CDR3, as DNA: TGTGCCAGCAGAAACCCACTTGGACAGGGGGTAGGCTATGGCTACACCTTC. Translated: CASRNPLGQGVGYGYTF.

The gene calls are TRBV23-1 and TRBJ2-4; no firm D call. TRBV23-1 is classed as an ORF, of uncertain function. The CDR3 is made up of 17 amino acids. Between the trimmed V and J ends, which lost 0 bases and 0 bases, there was a span of 12 bases. For the CDR3, the DNA is TGCGCCAGCAGTCAATCTCGAGGTGACTTAGCCAAAAACATTCAGTACTTC. It translates to CASSQSRGDLAKNIQYF.

The chain carries TRBV7-2 and TRBJ2-3; D is uncertain. The V end lost 3 bases, the J end lost 3 bases, and 4 bases lay between the germline ends. The CDR3 totals 12 residues. The germline V gene has CDR1 SGHTA and CDR2 FQGNSA. The CDR3 nucleotides read TGTGCCAGCAGCTTTTCTACAGATACGCAGTATTTT. Its protein is CASSFSTDTQYF.